The clone carrying this TCR beta chain appeared many times. Its antigen is unidentified. Carrying unique molecular identifiers, the cDNA also gained a universal primer site through template switching. TCRdb re-called the 5' RACE reads through MiXCR, storing one row per CDR3 protein. The table lists about 150,000 distinct CDR3 sequences, approximately 3.5% of them singletons. The germline CDR1 and CDR2 sequences are SGHAT and FQNNGV. The ends were cut back, 1 base at V and 5 bases at J, with 20 bases in the middle. CDR3 length: 18 residues. This specimen belongs to a study of identical twins. Study findings and constraints: For cord blood, abundant beta clonotypes had fewer insertions, unlike memory repertoires, which showed none. Models predicted too little out-of-frame TCR alpha sharing in monozygotic twins.

The sequenced material came from memory T cells sorted from blood. This receptor was taken from a man aged 18 to 30 in good health. V is TRBV11-2 and J is TRBJ2-2, with a tentative D call TRBD1 (5 bases). CDR3 residues: CASSLGGMGLVKTGELFF. The DNA for the CDR3 is TGTGCCAGCAGCTTAGGGGGTATGGGGCTTGTTAAGACCGGGGAGCTGTTTTTT.